This T cell receptor (beta chain) was found in a study of CD8+ T cells in alopecia areata. Germline loops: CDR1 SEHNR, CDR2 FQNEAQ (reference sequence). The junction had 6 bases not matched to a gene; V was cut back by 7 bases and J by 3 bases. CDR3 length: 13 amino acids. PBMC-derived CD4+ and CD8+ T cells were sorted. Whole-study findings and limits: Higher clonality than in normal scalp was seen in lesional scalp, especially alopecia totalis/universalis. Scalp specimens additionally yield sequences from normal skin's resident alphabeta T cells.

Concerning this clone itself: The antigen is unknown.

RNA, once extracted, was reverse transcribed into cDNA for use as the sequencing template. This table comes from immunoSEQ multiplex PCR, and its TCRdb copy is limited to in-frame clones, with some not included. The sample consists of 140,000 to 150,000 clones, around 62% of them appearing once. The rearrangement links TRBV7-9 to TRBJ2-7; 7 bases match TRBD1. The source material was CD8+ T cells sorted from blood. The clonotype originates from a human donor in good health. CDR3 region: CASKGTVHYEQYF. The DNA for the CDR3 is TGTGCCAGCAAGGGGACAGTGCACTACGAGCAGTACTTC.